Listed below are T cell receptor beta chains from one sample, sequenced in a study of blood T cells in healthy people across ages. TCRdb reprocessed the 5' RACE reads with MiXCR, giving one entry per CDR3 protein. The table has over 1.5 million distinct CDR3 sequences, approximately 50% seen once; the top ten hold approximately 2.1%. The sequenced material came from blood. These receptors were obtained from a woman in her forties in good health. Each CDR3 is given with its conserved first and last residue. Fields, in order: J gene, V gene, CDR3 protein.

>TRBJ2-5|TRBV7-9
CASSFHLGGGAETQYF
>TRBJ1-1|TRBV7-3
CASGGSTGLIREAFF
>TRBJ2-1|TRBV15
CATSSPGLGGHEQFF
>NA|TRBV6-5
CASSYDRRDEQYF
>TRBJ1-1|TRBV14
CASSHLRTEAFF
>TRBJ2-3|TRBV24-1
CATSDPGWSDTQYF
>TRBJ1-4|TRBV6-5
CASSYSGTVREKLFF
>TRBJ2-3|TRBV5-1
CASSLSPLAGVNTQYF
>TRBJ2-4|TRBV12-3/TRBV12-4
CASSPTQNVGIQYF
>TRBJ2-3|TRBV20-1
CSARDSGPDTQYF
>TRBJ2-1|TRBV6-5
CASSYSRDTLSYNEQFF
>TRBJ2-1|TRBV20-1
CSAGDRGNNEQFF
>TRBJ2-1|TRBV7-8
CASSLVVDPSGGRDNEQFF